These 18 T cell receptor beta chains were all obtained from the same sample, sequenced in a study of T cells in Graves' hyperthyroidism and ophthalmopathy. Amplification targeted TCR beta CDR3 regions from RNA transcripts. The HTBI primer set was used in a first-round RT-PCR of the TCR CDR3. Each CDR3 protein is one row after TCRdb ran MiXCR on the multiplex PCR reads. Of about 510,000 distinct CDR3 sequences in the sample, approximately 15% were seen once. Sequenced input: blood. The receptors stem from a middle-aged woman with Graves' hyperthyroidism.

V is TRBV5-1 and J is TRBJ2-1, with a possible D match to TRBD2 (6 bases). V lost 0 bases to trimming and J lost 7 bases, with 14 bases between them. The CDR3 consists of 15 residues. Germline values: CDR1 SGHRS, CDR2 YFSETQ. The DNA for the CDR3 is TGCGCCAGCAGCTTGGTGGGGGGTTCTAGTAATGAGCAGTTCTTC. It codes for CASSLVGGSSNEQFF.

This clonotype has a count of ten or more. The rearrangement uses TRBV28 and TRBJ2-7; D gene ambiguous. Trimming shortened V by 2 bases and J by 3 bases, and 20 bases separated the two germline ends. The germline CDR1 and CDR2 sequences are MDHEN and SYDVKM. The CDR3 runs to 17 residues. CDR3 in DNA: TGTGCCAGCAGTTTACCACAGTCAAGGTCCAACTTCTACGAGCAGTACTTC. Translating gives CASSLPQSRSNFYEQYF.

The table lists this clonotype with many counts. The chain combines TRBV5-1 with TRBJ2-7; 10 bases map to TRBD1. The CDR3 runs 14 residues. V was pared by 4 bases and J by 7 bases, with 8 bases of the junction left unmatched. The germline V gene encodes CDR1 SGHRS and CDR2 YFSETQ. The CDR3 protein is CASSPPGQGMEQYF. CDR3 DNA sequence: TGCGCCAGCAGCCCGCCGGGACAGGGGATGGAGCAGTACTTC.

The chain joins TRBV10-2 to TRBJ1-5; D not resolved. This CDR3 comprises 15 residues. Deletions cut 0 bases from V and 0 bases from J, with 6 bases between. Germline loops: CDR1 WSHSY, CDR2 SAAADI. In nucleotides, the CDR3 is TGCGCCAGCAGTGAGTCTGGGGATAGCAATCAGCCCCAGCATTTT. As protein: CASSESGDSNQPQHF.

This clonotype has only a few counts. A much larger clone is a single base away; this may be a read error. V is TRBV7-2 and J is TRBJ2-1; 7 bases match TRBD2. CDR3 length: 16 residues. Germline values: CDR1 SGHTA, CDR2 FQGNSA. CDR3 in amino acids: CASSLERGSSYNGQFF. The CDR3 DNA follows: TGTGCCAGCAGCTTAGAGCGCGGGAGCTCCTACAATGGGCAGTTCTTC.

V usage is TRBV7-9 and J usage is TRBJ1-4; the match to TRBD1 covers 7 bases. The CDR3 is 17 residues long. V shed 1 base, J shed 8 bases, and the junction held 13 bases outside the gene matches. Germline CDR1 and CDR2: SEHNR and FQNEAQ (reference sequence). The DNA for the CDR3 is TGTGCCAGCAGCTTAGGCCTAACCGGGACAGATTTCGAAAAACTGTTTTTT. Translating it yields CASSLGLTGTDFEKLFF. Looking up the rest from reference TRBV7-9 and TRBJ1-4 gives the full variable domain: DTGVSQNPRHKITKRGQNVTFRCDPISEHNRLYWYRQTLGQGPEFLTYFQNEAQLEKSRLLSDRFSAERPKGSFSTLEIQRTEQGDSAMYLCASSLGLTGTDFEKLFFGSGTQLSVL.

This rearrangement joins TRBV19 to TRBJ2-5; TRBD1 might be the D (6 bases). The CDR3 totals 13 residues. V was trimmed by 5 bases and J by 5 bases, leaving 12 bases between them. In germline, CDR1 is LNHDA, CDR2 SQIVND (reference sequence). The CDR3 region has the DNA TGTGCCAGTAGTGAAACAGGGCGGGAGACCCAGTACTTC. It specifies CASSETGRETQYF.

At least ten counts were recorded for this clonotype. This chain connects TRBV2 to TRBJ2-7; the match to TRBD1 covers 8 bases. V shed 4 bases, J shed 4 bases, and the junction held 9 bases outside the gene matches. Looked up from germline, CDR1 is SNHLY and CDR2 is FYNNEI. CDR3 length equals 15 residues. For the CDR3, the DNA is TGTGCCAGCAGTGTAGGAGGACAGGGTTATTACGAGCAGTACTTC. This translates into CASSVGGQGYYEQYF.

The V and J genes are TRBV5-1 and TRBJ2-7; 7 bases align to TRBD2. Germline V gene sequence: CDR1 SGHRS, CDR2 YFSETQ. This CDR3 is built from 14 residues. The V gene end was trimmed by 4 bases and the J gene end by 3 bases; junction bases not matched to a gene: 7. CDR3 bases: TGCGCCAGCAGCCTTCCGACTAGCTACTACGAGCAGTACTTC. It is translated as CASSLPTSYYEQYF. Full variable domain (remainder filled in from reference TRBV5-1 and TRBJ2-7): KAGVTQTPRYLIKTRGQQVTLSCSPISGHRSVSWYQQTPGQGLQFLFEYFSETQRNKGNFPGRFSGRQFSNSRSEMNVSTLELGDSALYLCASSLPTSYYEQYFGPGTRLTVT.

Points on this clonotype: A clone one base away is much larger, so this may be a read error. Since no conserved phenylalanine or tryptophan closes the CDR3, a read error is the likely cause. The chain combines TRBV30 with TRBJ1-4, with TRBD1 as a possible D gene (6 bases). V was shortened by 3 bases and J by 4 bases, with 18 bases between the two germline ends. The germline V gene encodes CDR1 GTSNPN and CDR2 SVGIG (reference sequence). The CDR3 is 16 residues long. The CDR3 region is CAWRKGLTGSNEKLFL. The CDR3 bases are TGTGCCTGGAGGAAGGGACTCACAGGGAGTAATGAAAAACTGTTTCTT.

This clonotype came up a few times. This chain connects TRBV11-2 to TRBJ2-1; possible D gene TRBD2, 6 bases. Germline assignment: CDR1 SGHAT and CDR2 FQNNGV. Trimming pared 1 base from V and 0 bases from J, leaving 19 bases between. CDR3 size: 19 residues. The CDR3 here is CASSLARGTSARSYNEQFF. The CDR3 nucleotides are TGTGCCAGCAGCTTAGCGAGAGGGACTTCTGCTCGCTCCTACAATGAGCAGTTCTTC.

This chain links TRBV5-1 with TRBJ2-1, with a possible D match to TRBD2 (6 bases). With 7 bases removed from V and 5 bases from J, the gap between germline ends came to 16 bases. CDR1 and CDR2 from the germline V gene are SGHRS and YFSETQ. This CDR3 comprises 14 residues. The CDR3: CASWGGMDNNEQFF. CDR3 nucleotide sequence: TGCGCCAGCTGGGGCGGGATGGATAACAATGAGCAGTTCTTC.

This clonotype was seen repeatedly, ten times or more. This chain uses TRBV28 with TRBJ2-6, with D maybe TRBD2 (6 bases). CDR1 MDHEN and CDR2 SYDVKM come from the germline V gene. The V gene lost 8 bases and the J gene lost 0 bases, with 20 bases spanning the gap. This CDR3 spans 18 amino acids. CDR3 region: CASAKTLDGSSGANVLTF. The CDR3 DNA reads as TGTGCCAGCGCAAAGACTCTCGACGGGAGCTCTGGGGCCAACGTCCTGACTTTC.

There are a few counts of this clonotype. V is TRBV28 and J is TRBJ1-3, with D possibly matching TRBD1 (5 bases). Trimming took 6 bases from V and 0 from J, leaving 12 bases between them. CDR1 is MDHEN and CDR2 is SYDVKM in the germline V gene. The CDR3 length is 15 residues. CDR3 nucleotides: TGTGCCAGCAGCCTCGAGGGGACCTCTGGAAACACCATATATTTT. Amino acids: CASSLEGTSGNTIYF.

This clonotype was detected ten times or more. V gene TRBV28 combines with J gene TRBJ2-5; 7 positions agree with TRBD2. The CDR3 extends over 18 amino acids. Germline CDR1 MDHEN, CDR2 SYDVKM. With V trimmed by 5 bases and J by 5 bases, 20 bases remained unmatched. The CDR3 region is CASSRNRSKGGRSETQYF. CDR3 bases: TGTGCCAGCAGTAGGAACAGGTCGAAGGGCGGGAGAAGTGAGACCCAGTACTTC.

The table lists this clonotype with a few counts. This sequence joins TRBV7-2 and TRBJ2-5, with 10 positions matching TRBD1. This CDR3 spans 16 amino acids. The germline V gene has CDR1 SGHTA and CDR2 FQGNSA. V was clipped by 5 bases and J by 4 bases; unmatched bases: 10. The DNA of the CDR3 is TGTGCCAGCAGCCCAGGGGGACAGGGGAGAGGAGAGACCCAGTACTTC. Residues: CASSPGGQGRGETQYF.

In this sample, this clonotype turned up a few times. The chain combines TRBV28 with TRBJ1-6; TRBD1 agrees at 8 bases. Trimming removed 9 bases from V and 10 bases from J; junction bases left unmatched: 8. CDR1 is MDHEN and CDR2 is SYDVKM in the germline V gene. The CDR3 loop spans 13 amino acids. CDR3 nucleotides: TGTGCCAGTGGACAGGGCACGGGATCACCCCTCCACTTT. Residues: CASGQGTGSPLHF.

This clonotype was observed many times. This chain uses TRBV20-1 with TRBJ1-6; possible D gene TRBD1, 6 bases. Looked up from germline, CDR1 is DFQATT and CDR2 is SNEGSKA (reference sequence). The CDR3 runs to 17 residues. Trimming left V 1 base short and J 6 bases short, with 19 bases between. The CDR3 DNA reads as TGCAGTGCTAGAGGGGTGGGGGCCGAACCGATTAATTCACCCCTCCACTTT. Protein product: CSARGVGAEPINSPLHF.